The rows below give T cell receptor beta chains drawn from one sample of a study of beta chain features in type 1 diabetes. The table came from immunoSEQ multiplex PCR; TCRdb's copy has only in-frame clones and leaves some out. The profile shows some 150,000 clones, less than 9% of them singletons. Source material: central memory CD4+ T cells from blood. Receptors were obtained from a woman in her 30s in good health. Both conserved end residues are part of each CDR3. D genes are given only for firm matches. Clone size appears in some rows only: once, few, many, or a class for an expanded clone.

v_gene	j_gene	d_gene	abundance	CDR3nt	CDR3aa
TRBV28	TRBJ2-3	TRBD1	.	TGTGCCAGCAGGGGACAGCAAAGCACAGATACGCAGTATTTT	CASRGQQSTDTQYF
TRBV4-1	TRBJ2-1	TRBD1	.	TGCGCCAGCAGCCAAGGCCCCCAGGGGGAAAGGGGCCGCAATGAGCAGTTCTTC	CASSQGPQGERGRNEQFF
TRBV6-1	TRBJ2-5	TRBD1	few	TGTGCCATCAGTATGGGACAGCTTGAAGAGACCCAGTACTTC	CAISMGQLEETQYF
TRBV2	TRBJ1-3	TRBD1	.	TGTGCCAGCAGTTCTCCCGGGACAGGGGGAAACACCATATATTTT	CASSSPGTGGNTIYF
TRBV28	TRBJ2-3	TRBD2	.	TGTGCCAGCAAGGGAGCGGGAGGGAGGGCAGATACGCAGTATTTT	CASKGAGGRADTQYF
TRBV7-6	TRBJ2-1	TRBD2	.	TGTGCCAGCAGCTCCGCTAGCGGGAGGGCGTACGAGCAGTTCTTC	CASSSASGRAYEQFF
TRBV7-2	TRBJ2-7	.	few	TGTGCCAGCAGCTTACAGACTAGCTCCTACGAGCAGTACTTC	CASSLQTSSYEQYF
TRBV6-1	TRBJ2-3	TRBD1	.	TGTGCCAGCAGCGTCCGGGACAGTAGCACAGATACGCAGTATTTT	CASSVRDSSTDTQYF
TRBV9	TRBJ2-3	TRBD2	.	TGTGCCAGCAGCCCCCTAGCGGGAGGCCCCACAGATACGCAGTATTTT	CASSPLAGGPTDTQYF
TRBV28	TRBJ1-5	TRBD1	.	TGTGCCAGCAACGACAGGGGCGGTCAGCCCCAGCATTTT	CASNDRGGQPQHF
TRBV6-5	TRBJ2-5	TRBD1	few	TGTGCCAGCAGAACACCAGGGGGCAAGGAGACCCAGTACTTC	CASRTPGGKETQYF
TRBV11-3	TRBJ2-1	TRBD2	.	TGTGCCACCTCTAGCGGGAGTGGGAATGAGCAGTTCTTC	CATSSGSGNEQFF
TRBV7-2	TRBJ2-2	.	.	TGTGCCAGCAGCTTAGTTTCGGGGACGAACACCGGGGAGCTGTTTTTT	CASSLVSGTNTGELFF
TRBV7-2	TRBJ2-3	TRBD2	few	TGTGCCAGCAGCTTACGGGCTAGCGGGAATTCAGATACGCAGTATTTT	CASSLRASGNSDTQYF
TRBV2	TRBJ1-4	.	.	TGTGCCAGCAATGGGGCTTCAACTAATGAAAAACTGTTTTTT	CASNGASTNEKLFF
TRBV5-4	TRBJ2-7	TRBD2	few	TGTGCCAGCAGCTTGGGACCGGGTGATAGCGGGAGTTGGAGCTTC	CASSLGPGDSGSWSF
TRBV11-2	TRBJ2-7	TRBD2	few	TGTGCCAGCAGCTTAGTTCGGCCTAGCGGAGACGAGCAGTACTTC	CASSLVRPSGDEQYF
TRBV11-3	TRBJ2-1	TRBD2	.	TGTGCCAGCAGCTTAGGCCCGGGACTAGCCAATGAGCAGTTCTTC	CASSLGPGLANEQFF
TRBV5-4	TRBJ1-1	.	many	TGTGCCAGCAGCTTACAACAAGACACTGAAGCTTTCTTT	CASSLQQDTEAFF